This T cell receptor (beta chain) appears in the sequencing data of a study of T cell responses to AZD1222 COVID-19 vaccine. Study-wide background: Some second doses came at about 4 weeks and others at about 12 weeks; these were pooled.

About this clone itself: Its target is unknown.

Study conclusions and caveats: Researchers took repertoire samples only after the peak T cell response had come. Nearly half of spike-specific TCRs reportedly target variant regions that are unmutated in the B.1.351 and B.1.1.7 variants.

The data were produced by immunoSEQ multiplex PCR, yet TCRdb's version contains in-frame clones alone and is incomplete. The table shows 130,000 to 150,000 clones, with just over 90% occurring only once. The CDR3 is 15 residues long. V lost 3 bases and J 4 bases, leaving 13 bases between the germline ends. The germline V gene encodes CDR1 LNHDA and CDR2 SQIVND (reference sequence). This receptor was identified in an adult in good health. This chain links TRBV19 with TRBJ1-5; D call uncertain. The sample was peripheral blood, taken on day 0 of AZD1222 vaccination. CDR3: CASSILGGPNQPQHF. The CDR3 DNA reads TGTGCCAGTAGTATCTTAGGAGGACCGAATCAGCCCCAGCATTTT. Complete variable domain (other parts from reference TRBV19 and TRBJ1-5): DGGITQSPKYLFRKEGQNVTLSCEQNLNHDAMYWYRQDPGQGLRLIYYSQIVNDFQKGDIAEGYSVSREKKESFPLTVTSAQKNPTAFYLCASSILGGPNQPQHFGDGTRLSIL.